The T cell receptor (beta chain) described here comes from a study of control samples from healthy donors and cancer patients. Some clones are missing from TCRdb's copy, which holds only in-frame ones; the method was immunoSEQ multiplex PCR. The table has 120,000 or so clones, roughly nine tenths seen once. Source material: blood. The TCR originated in a man younger than 35 in good health.

The DNA for the CDR3 is TGTGCCAGCAGTCATAAAAGGGACTACGGACAGGGGAATCAGCCCCAGCATTTT. It translates to CASSHKRDYGQGNQPQHF. This chain links TRBV6-6 with TRBJ1-5; the match to TRBD1 covers 9 bases. The junction had 15 bases not matched to a gene; V was cut back by 5 bases and J by 4 bases. The CDR3 has 18 amino acids. The germline CDR1 and CDR2 sequences are MNHNY and SVGAGI (reference sequence).